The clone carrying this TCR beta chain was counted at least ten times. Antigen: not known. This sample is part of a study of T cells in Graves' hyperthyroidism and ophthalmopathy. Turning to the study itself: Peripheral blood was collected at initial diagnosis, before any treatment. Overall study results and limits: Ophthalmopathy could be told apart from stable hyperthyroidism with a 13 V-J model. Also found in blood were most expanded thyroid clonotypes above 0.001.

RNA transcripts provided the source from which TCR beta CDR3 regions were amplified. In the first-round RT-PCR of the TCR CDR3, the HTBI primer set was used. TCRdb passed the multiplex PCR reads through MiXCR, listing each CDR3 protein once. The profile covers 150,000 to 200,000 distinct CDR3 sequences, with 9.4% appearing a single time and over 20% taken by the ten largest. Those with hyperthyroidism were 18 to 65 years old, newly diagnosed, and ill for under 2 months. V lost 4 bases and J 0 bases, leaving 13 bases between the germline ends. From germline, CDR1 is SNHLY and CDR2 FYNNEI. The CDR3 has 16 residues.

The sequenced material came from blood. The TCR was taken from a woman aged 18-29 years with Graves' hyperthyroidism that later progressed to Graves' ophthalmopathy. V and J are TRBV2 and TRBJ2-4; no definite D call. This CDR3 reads CASSVSESIAKNIQYF. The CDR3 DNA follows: TGTGCCAGCAGTGTCTCAGAGAGCATAGCCAAAAACATTCAGTACTTC.